This T cell receptor beta chain was captured by sequencing in a study of blood T cell repertoires in COVID-19. In the study overall: The United States, Italy and Spain provided the acute and convalescent COVID-19 samples. T cells, B-cell-depleted T cells, or PBMCs provided the cDNA or gDNA that served as material.

The repertoire was sequenced with immunoSEQ multiplex PCR; TCRdb's copy has only in-frame clones and lacks some. Of under 250,000 clones in the sample, about 87% were seen once. The length of the CDR3 is 14 residues. Germline V CDR1 and CDR2: SGHRS, YFSETQ. The V end lost 4 bases, the J end lost 0 bases, and 7 bases lay between the germline ends. The receptor was derived from a woman younger than 45 with COVID-19, enrolled during active disease. V usage is TRBV5-1 and J usage is TRBJ1-4; no reliable D call. Material for sequencing was peripheral blood. The CDR3 region has the DNA TGCGCCAGCAGCGTACAAGCAACTAATGAAAAACTGTTTTTT. Encoded protein: CASSVQATNEKLFF.